Included here is one TCR beta chain sequence, with context. TCRdb reprocessed the 5' RACE reads via MiXCR and lists one record per CDR3 protein. Of nearly 60,000 distinct CDR3 sequences detected, 10% to 15% appear once; the ten largest clones hold 9.5% to 10%. The data belong to a study of early T cells in non-severe SARS-CoV-2 infection. About the research overall: Sequencing was performed on bulk RNA from unsorted whole blood, leaving chains unpaired.

The CDR3 loop spans 17 amino acids. Trimming removed 3 bases from V and 3 bases from J, with 21 bases in between. CDR1 and CDR2 from the germline V gene are DFQATT and SNEGSKA (reference sequence). The sample was whole blood. The chain employs TRBV20-1 and TRBJ1-5; possibly TRBD1 for D (5 bases). The clonotype was recovered from an adult who was a healthcare worker with PCR-confirmed SARS-CoV-2 infection or an uninfected control (not recorded which). The CDR3 sequence is CSASFRAHGSINQPQHF. CDR3 nucleotides: TGCAGTGCTAGTTTCAGGGCCCACGGGAGCATCAATCAGCCCCAGCATTTT.